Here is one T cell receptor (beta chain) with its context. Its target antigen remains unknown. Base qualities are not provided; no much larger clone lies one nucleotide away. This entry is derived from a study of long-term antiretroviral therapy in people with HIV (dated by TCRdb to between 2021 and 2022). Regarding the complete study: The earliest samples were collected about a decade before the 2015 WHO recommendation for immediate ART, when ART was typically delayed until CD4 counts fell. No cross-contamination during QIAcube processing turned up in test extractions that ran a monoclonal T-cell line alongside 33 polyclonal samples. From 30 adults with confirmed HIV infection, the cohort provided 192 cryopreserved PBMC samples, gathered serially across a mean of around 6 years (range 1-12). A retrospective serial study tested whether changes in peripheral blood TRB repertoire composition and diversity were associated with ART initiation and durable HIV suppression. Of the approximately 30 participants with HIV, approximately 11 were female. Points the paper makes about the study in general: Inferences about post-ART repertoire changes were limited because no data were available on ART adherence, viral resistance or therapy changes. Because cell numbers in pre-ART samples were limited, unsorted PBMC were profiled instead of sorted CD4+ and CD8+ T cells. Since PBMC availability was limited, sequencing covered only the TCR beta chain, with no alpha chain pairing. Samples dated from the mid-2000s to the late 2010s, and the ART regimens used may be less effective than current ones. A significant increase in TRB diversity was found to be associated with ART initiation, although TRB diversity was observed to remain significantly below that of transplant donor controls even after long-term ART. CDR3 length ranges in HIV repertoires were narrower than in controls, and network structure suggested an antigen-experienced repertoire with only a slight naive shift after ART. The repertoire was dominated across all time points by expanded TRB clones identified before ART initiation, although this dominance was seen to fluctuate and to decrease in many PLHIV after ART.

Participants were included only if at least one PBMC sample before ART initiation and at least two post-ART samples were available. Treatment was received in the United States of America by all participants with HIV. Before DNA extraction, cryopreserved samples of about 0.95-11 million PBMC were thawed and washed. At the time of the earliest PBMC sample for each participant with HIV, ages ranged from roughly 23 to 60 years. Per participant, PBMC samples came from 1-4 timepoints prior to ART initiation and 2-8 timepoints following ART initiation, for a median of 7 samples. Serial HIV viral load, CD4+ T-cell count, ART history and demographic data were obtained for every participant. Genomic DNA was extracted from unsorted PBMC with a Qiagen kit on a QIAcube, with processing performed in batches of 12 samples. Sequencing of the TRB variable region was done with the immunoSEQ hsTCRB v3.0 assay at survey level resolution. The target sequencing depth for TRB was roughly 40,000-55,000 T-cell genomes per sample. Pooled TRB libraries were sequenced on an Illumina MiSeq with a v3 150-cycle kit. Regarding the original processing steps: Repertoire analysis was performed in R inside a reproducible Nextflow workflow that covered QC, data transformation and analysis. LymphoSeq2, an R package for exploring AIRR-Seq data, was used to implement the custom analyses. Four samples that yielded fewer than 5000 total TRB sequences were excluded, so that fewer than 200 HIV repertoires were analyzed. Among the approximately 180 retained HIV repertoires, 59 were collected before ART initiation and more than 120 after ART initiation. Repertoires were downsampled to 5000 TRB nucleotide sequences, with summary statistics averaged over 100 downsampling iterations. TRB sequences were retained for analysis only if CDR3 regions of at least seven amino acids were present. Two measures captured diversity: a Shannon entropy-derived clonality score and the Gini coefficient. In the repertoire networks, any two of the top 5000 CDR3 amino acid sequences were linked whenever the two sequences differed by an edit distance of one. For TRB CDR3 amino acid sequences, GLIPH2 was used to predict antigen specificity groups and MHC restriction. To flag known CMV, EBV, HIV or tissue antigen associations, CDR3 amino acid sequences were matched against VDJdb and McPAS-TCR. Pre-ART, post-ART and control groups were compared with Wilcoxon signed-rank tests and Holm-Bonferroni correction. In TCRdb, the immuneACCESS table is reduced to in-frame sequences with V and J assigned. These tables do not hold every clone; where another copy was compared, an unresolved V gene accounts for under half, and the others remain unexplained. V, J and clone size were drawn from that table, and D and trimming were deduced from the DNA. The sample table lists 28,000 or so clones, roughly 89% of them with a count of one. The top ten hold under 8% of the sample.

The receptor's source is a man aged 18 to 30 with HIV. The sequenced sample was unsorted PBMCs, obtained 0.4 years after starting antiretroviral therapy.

For the CDR3, the sequence is CASSWDSGGAFNEQFF. The sequenced DNA: TGCGCCAGCAGCTGGGATTCGGGGGGGGCTTTCAATGAGCAGTTCTTC. The sequence is built from TRBV5-1 and TRBJ2-1, with 8 bases in between that match TRBD2. V is cut back by 3 bases and J by 6 bases, with 11 bases in the junction unmatched. Measured from the cysteine to the phenylalanine, the CDR3 is 16 residues long. The only DNA kept is the CDR3, 48 bases in frame from the first base. From a lookup of the germline V gene, CDR1 and CDR2 are SGHRS and YFSETQ. With the portions outside the CDR3 filled from the reference TRBV5-1 and TRBJ2-1 genes, the complete variable region becomes KAGVTQTPRYLIKTRGQQVTLSCSPISGHRSVSWYQQTPGQGLQFLFEYFSETQRNKGNFPGRFSGRQFSNSRSEMNVSTLELGDSALYLCASSWDSGGAFNEQFFGPGTRLTVL.